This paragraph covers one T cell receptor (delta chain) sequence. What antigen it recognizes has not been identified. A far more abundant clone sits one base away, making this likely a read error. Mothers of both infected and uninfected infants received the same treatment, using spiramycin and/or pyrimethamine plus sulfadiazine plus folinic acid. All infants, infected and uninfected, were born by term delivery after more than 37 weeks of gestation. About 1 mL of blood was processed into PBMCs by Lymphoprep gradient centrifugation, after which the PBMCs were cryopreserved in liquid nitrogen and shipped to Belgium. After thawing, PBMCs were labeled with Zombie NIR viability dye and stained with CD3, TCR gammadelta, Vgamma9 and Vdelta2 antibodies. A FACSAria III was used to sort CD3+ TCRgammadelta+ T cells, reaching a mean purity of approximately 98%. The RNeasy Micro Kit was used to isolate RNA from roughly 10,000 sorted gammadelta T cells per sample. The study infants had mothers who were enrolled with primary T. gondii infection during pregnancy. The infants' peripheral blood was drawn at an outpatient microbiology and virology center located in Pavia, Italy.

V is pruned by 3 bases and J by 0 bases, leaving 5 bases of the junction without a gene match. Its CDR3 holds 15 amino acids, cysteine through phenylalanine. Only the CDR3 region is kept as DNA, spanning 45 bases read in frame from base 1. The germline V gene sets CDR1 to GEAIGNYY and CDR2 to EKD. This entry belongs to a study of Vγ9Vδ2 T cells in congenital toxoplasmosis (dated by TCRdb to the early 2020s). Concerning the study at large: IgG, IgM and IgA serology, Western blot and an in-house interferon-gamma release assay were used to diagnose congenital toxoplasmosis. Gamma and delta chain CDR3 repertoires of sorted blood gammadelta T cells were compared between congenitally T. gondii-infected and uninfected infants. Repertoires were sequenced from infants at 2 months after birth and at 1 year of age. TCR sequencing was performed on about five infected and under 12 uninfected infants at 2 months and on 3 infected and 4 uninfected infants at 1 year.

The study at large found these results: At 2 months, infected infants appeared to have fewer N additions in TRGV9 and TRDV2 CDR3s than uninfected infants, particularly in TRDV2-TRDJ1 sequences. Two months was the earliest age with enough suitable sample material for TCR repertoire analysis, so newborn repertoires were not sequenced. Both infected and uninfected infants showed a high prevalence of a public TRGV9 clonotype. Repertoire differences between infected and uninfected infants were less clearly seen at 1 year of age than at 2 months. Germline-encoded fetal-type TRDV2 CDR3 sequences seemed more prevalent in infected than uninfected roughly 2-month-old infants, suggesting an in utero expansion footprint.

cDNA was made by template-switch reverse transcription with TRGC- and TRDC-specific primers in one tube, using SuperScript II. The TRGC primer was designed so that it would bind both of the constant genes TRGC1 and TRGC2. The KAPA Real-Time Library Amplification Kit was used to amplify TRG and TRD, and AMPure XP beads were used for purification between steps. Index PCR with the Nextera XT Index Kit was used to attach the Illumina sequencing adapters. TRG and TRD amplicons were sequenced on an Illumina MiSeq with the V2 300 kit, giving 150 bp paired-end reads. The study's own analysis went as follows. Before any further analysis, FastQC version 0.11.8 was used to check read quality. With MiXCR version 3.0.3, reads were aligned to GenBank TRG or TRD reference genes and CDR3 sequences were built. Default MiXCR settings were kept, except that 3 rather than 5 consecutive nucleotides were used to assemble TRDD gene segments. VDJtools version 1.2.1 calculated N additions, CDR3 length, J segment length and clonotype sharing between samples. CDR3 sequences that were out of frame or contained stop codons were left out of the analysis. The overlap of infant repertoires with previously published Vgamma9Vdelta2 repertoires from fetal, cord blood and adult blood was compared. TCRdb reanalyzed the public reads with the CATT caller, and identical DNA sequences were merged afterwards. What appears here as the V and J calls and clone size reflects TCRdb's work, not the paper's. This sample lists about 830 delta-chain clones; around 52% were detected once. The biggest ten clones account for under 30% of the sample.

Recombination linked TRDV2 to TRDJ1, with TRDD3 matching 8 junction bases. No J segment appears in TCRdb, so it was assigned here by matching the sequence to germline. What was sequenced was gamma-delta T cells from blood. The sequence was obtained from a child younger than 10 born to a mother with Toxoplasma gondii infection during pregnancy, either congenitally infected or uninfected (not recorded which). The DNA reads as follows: TGTGCCTGTGACGCCGTACTGGGGGACACCGATAAACTCATCTTT. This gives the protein CACDAVLGDTDKLIF.